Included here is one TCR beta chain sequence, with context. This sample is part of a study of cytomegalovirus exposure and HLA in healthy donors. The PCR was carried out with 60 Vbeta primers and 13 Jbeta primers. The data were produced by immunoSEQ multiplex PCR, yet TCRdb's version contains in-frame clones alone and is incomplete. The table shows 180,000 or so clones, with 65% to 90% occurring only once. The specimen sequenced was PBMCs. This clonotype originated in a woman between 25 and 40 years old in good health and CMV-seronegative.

CDR3 in amino acids: CASSVLGSEGTQYF. Here the CDR3 DNA reads TGTGCCAGCAGCGTCCTCGGGTCCGAAGGTACGCAGTATTTT. The chain links TRBV7-3 to TRBJ2-3; D ambiguous. The CDR3 is 14 residues long. CDR1 and CDR2 from the germline V gene are SGHTA and FQGTGA. V was shortened by 5 bases and J by 8 bases, with 17 bases between the two germline ends.